This T cell receptor (beta chain) was recorded in a study of blood T cell repertoires in COVID-19. Study-level information: From the United States, Italy and Spain came samples of acute and convalescent COVID-19. PBMCs, B-cell-depleted T cells, or T cells were the source of the cDNA or gDNA that made up the material.

Between the trimmed V and J ends, which lost 3 bases and 0 bases, there was a span of 9 bases. CDR1 and CDR2 (germline): MGHDK, SYGVNS. This CDR3 is 15 amino acids long. In the source study's methods: Counts of nucleated cells, estimated from reference gene primer amplification, were obtained. Some clones are missing from TCRdb's copy, which holds only in-frame ones; the method was immunoSEQ multiplex PCR. V and J calls and clone size follow that table, whereas D and trimming were derived from the DNA. The repertoire consists of about 170,000 clones, with 82% occurring once and the leading ten covering about 10%.

The sequenced sample consisted of peripheral blood. The clonotype comes from a woman at least 80 years old with active or convalescent COVID-19. The chain has TRBV25-1 and TRBJ1-3; D might be TRBD1 (5 bases). CDR3 nucleotides: TGTGCCAGCAGTGAGCCAGGGATCTCTGGAAACACCATATATTTT. This translates into CASSEPGISGNTIYF.